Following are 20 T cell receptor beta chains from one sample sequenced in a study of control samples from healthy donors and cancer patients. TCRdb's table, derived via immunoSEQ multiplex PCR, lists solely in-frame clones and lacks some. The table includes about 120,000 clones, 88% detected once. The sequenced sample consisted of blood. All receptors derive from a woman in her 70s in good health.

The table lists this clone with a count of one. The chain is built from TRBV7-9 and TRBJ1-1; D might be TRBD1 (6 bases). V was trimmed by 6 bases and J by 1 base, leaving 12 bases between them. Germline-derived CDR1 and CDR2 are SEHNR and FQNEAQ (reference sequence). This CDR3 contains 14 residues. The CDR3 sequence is CASRRGGPNTEAFF. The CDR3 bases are TGTGCCAGCAGACGAGGGGGTCCGAACACTGAAGCTTTCTTT.

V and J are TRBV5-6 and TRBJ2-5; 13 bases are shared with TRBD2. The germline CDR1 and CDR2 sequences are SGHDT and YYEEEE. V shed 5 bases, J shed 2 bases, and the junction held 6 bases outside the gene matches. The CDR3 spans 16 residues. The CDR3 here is CASRRLAGGIQETQYF. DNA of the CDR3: TGTGCCAGCAGACGACTAGCGGGGGGAATACAAGAGACCCAGTACTTC.

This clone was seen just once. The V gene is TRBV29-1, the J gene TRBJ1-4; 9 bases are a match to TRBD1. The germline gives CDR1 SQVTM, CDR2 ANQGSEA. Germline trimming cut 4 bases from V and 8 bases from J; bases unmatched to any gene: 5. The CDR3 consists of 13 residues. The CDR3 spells CSVGSTGGEKLFF. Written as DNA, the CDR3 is TGCAGCGTTGGCTCGACAGGGGGGGAAAAACTGTTTTTT. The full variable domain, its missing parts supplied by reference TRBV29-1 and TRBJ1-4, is SAVISQKPSRDICQRGTSLTIQCQVDSQVTMMFWYRQQPGQSLTLIATANQGSEATYESGFVIDKFPISRPNLTFSTLTVSNMSPEDSSIYLCSVGSTGGEKLFFGSGTQLSVL.

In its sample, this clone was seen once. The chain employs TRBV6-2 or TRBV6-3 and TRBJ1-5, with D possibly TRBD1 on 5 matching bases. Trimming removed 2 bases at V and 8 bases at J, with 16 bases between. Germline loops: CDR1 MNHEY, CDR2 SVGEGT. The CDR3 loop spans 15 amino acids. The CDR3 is CASSYAGTGMEPQHF. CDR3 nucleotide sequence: TGTGCCAGCAGTTACGCGGGGACTGGGATGGAGCCCCAGCATTTT.

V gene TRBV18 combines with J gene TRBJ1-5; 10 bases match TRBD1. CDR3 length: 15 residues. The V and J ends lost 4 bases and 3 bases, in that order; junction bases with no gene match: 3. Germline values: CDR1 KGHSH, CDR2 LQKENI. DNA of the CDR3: TGTGCCAGCTCACAGGGACAGGGGACCAATCAGCCCCAGCATTTT. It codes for CASSQGQGTNQPQHF.

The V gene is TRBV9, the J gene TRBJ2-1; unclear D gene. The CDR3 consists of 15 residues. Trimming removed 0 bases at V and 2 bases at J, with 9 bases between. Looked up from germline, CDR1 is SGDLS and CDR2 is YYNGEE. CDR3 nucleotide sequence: TGTGCCAGCAGCGTAGATGGGTTAGCCTACAATGAGCAGTTCTTC. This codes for CASSVDGLAYNEQFF.

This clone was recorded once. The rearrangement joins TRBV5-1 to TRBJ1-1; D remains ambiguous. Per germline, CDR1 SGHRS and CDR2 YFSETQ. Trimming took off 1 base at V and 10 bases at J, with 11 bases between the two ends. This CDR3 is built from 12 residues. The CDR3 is CASSLNRERAFF. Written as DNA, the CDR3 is TGCGCCAGCAGCTTGAACCGGGAACGAGCTTTCTTT.

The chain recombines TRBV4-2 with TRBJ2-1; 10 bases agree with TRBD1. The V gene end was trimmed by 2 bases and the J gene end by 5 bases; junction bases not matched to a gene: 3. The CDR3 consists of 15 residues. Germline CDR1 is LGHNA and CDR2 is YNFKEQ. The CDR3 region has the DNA TGTGCCAGCAGCCAACAGGACAGGGGGAACAATGAGCAGTTCTTC. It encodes CASSQQDRGNNEQFF.

The CDR3 bases are TGTGCCAGCAGTTCCCTAACCGGGGAGCTGTTTTTT. Its translation: CASSSLTGELFF. The V call is TRBV6-5, the J call TRBJ2-2, with unresolved D. Germline values: CDR1 MNHEY, CDR2 SVGAGI. The CDR3 spans 12 residues. V was trimmed by 4 bases and J by 5 bases, leaving 5 bases between them.

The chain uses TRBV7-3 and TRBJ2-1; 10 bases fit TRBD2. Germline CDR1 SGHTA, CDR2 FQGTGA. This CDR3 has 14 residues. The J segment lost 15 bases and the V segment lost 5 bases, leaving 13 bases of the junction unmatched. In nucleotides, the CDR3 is TGTGCCAGCAGCCCCCAGGGTAGCGGGGGGCCGGGGTTCTTC. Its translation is CASSPQGSGGPGFF.

The CDR3 sequence is CASSRDSNQPQHF. As DNA, the CDR3 is TGTGCCAGCAGCCGGGACAGCAATCAGCCCCAGCATTTT. The chain links TRBV5-4 to TRBJ1-5; D possibly corresponds to TRBD1 (5 bases). The ends were cut back, 4 bases at V and 1 base at J, with 6 bases in the middle. The CDR3 loop spans 13 amino acids. From germline, CDR1 is SGHNT and CDR2 YYREEE (reference sequence).

CDR3 nucleotides: TGTGCCAGCACCGGACAGGGTTGGAACTACGAGCAGTACTTC. The encoded protein is CASTGQGWNYEQYF. The rearrangement joins TRBV27 to TRBJ2-7; TRBD1 matches at 8 bases. Germline V CDR1 and CDR2: MNHEY, SMNVEV (reference sequence). There are 14 residues in the CDR3. Losses at the gene ends were 7 bases for V and 3 bases for J; bases not matched to a gene: 8.

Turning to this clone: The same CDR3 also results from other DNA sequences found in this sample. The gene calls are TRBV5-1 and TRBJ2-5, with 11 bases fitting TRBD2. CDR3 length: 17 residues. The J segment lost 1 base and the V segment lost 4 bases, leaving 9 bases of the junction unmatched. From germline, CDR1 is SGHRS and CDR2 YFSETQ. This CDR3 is CASSLGQLAGGQETQYF. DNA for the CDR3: TGCGCCAGCAGCCTGGGACAGCTAGCGGGGGGCCAAGAGACCCAGTACTTC. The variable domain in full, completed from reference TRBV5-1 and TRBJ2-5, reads KAGVTQTPRYLIKTRGQQVTLSCSPISGHRSVSWYQQTPGQGLQFLFEYFSETQRNKGNFPGRFSGRQFSNSRSEMNVSTLELGDSALYLCASSLGQLAGGQETQYFGPGTRLLVL.

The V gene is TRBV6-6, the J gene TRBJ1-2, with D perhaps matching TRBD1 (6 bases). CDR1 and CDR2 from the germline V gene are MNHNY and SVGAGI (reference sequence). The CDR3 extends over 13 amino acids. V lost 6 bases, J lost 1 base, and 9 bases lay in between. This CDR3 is CASSMDSNYGYTF. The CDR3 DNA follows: TGTGCCAGCAGCATGGACAGTAACTATGGCTACACCTTC.

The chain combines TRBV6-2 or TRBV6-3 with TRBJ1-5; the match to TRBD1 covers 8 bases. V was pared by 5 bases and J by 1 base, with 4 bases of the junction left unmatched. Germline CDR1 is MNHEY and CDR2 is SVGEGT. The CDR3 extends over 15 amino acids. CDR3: CASSKRQGSNQPQHF. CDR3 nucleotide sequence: TGTGCCAGCAGTAAAAGACAGGGGAGCAATCAGCCCCAGCATTTT.

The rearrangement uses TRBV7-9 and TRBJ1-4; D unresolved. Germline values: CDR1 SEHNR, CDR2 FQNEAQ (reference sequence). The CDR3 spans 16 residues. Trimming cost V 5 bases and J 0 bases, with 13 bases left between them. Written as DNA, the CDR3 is TGTGCCAGCAGCCCCGGGCAGACCCCAACTAATGAAAAACTGTTTTTT. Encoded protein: CASSPGQTPTNEKLFF.

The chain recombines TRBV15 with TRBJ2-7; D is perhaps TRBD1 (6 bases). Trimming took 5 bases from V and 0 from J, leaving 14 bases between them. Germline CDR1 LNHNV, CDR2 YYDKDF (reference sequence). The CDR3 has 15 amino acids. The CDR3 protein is CATSPGHKISYEQYF. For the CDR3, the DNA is TGTGCCACCAGCCCGGGACACAAAATCTCCTACGAGCAGTACTTC. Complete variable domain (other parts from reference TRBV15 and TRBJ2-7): DAMVIQNPRYQVTQFGKPVTLSCSQTLNHNVMYWYQQKSSQAPKLLFHYYDKDFNNEADTPDNFQSRRPNTSFCFLDIRSPGLGDTAMYLCATSPGHKISYEQYFGPGTRLTVT.

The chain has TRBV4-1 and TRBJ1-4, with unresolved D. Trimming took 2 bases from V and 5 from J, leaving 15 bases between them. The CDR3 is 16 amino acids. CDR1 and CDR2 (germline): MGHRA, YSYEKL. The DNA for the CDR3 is TGCGCCAGCAGCCAATTCTGGTTGGAGGTAAATGAAAAACTGTTTTTT. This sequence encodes CASSQFWLEVNEKLFF.

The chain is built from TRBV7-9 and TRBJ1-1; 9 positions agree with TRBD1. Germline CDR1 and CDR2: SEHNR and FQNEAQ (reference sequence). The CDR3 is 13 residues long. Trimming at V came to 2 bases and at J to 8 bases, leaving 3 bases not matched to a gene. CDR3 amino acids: CASSLWDREEAFF. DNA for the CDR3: TGTGCCAGCAGCTTATGGGACAGGGAAGAAGCTTTCTTT.

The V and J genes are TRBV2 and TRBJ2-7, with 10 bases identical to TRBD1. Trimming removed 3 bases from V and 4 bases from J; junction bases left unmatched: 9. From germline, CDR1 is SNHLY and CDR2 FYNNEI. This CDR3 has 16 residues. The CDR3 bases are TGTGCCAGCAGTGAGGGGCCGGACAGGGGGATTTACGAGCAGTACTTC. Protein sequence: CASSEGPDRGIYEQYF. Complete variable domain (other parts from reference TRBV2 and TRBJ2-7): EPEVTQTPSHQVTQMGQEVILRCVPISNHLYFYWYRQILGQKVEFLVSFYNNEISEKSEIFDDQFSVERPDGSNFTLKIRSTKLEDSAMYFCASSEGPDRGIYEQYFGPGTRLTVT.